This paragraph reports one T cell receptor beta chain. Its antigen is undetermined. This sample was included in a study of cytomegalovirus exposure and HLA in healthy donors. Study results and caveats: Excluded: some indistinguishable V segments such as TRBV6-2 and TRBV6-3.

There are 13 residues in the CDR3. Trimming took off 6 bases at V and 6 bases at J, with 15 bases between the two ends. Per germline, CDR1 MNHEY and CDR2 SVGAGI. Primers: 60 Vbeta forward and 13 Jbeta reverse. Clones were read by immunoSEQ multiplex PCR, and TCRdb kept only the in-frame ones, dropping some. The table lists around 170,000 clones, more than 65% of them singletons, with 3.5% to 4% in the top ten. The genes are TRBV6-5 and TRBJ2-7; D gene ambiguous. Sequenced: PBMCs. The sequence was obtained from a man over 45 in good health and CMV-seronegative. CDR3 DNA sequence: TGTGCCAGCAGGTCCTCACTGGTGAGCGAGCAGTACTTC. This translates into CASRSSLVSEQYF.